The 27 T cell receptor beta chains listed next were all sequenced from one sample in a study of shared clonotypes between healthy human individuals. Sequencing was performed with immunoSEQ multiplex PCR; in TCRdb, only in-frame clones are kept and a portion is missing. In the table there are about 2.3 million clones, 85% to 95% of which are singletons. Material: naive CD4+ T cells from PBMCs. Sample subset: CD45RA+ positively selected. The receptors were sampled from a man in his late teens or twenties in good health. Some clones in this sample may be carry-over from other donors' samples.

The J gene is TRBJ2-2, the V gene TRBV6-1; D is unclear. Trimming pared 7 bases from V and 1 base from J, leaving 10 bases between. This CDR3 is 14 amino acids long. Germline values: CDR1 MNHNS, CDR2 SASEGT. The CDR3: CASTKVLNTGELFF. CDR3 sequence (DNA): TGTGCCAGCACCAAGGTCCTGAACACCGGGGAGCTGTTTTTT.

This sequence joins TRBV25-1 and TRBJ2-2; tentative D call: TRBD1 (5 bases). Germline-derived CDR1 and CDR2 are MGHDK and SYGVNS. This CDR3 is 15 amino acids long. V was shortened by 4 bases and J by 1 base, with 10 bases between the two germline ends. The CDR3 sequence is CASSGAGWNTGELFF. For the CDR3, the DNA is TGTGCCAGCAGTGGGGCAGGGTGGAACACCGGGGAGCTGTTTTTT.

The chain uses TRBV5-7 and TRBJ2-7; the match to TRBD1 covers 11 bases. TRBV5-7 is known as an ORF, though its function is uncertain. V lost 4 bases to trimming and J lost 1 base; unmatched junction nucleotides: 4. CDR3 length: 15 residues. DNA of the CDR3: TGTGCCAGCAGCCGGACAGGGGGCCCGTCCTACGAGCAGTACTTC. Amino acids: CASSRTGGPSYEQYF.

CDR3 sequence reads: CASSVTSGSYNEQFF. The CDR3 region has the DNA TGTGCCAGCAGCGTCACTAGCGGGAGCTACAATGAGCAGTTCTTC. The V call is TRBV7-2, the J call TRBJ2-1; 11 nucleotides agree with TRBD2. The V and J ends lost 5 bases and 3 bases, in that order; junction bases with no gene match: 3. Per germline, CDR1 SGHTA and CDR2 FQGNSA. CDR3 length: 15 amino acids. The complete variable domain, with remaining parts taken from reference TRBV7-2 and TRBJ2-1, reads GAGVSQSPSNKVTEKGKDVELRCDPISGHTALYWYRQSLGQGLEFLIYFQGNSAPDKSGLPSDRFSAERTGGSVSTLTIQRTQQEDSAVYLCASSVTSGSYNEQFFGPGTRLTVL.

The V call is TRBV2, the J call TRBJ2-3, with D perhaps given as TRBD1 or TRBD2 (5 bases each). V lost 11 bases, J lost 1 base, and 13 bases lay in between. The CDR3 loop spans 13 amino acids. The germline gives CDR1 SNHLY, CDR2 FYNNEI. CDR3 in amino acids: CASRGFGTDTQYF. The CDR3 nucleotides are TGTGCCTCCCGGGGCTTCGGCACAGATACGCAGTATTTT. Variable domain in full (rest from reference TRBV2 and TRBJ2-3): EPEVTQTPSHQVTQMGQEVILRCVPISNHLYFYWYRQILGQKVEFLVSFYNNEISEKSEIFDDQFSVERPDGSNFTLKIRSTKLEDSAMYFCASRGFGTDTQYFGPGTRLTVL.

This clone was counted once. The chain joins TRBV7-2 to TRBJ1-5; no reliable D call. The CDR3 is made up of 14 amino acids. V lost 1 base to trimming and J lost 3 bases, with 7 bases between them. Germline values: CDR1 SGHTA, CDR2 FQGNSA. Here the CDR3 reads CASSLDVFNQPQHF. In nucleotides, the CDR3 is TGTGCCAGCAGCTTAGATGTGTTCAATCAGCCCCAGCATTTT. Complete variable domain (other parts from reference TRBV7-2 and TRBJ1-5): GAGVSQSPSNKVTEKGKDVELRCDPISGHTALYWYRQSLGQGLEFLIYFQGNSAPDKSGLPSDRFSAERTGGSVSTLTIQRTQQEDSAVYLCASSLDVFNQPQHFGDGTRLSIL.

This clone was seen only once. The rearrangement links TRBV2 to TRBJ2-1, with 8 bases lining up with TRBD2. This CDR3 has 12 residues. CDR1 and CDR2 from the germline V gene are SNHLY and FYNNEI. Trimming at V came to 4 bases and at J to 10 bases, leaving 3 bases not matched to a gene. Here the CDR3 DNA reads TGTGCCAGCAGTGGGCGCGGGAGGGAGCAGTTCTTC. It translates to CASSGRGREQFF.

The chain joins TRBV6-6 to TRBJ2-7; 8 nucleotides agree with TRBD1. CDR3 size: 14 residues. V dropped 7 bases and J dropped 2; count of bases not matched to a gene: 7. Germline CDR1 and CDR2: MNHNY and SVGAGI (reference sequence). CDR3 coding DNA: TGTGCCAGCACCTTCGGACAGGGCACCTACGAGCAGTACTTC. Translation gives CASTFGQGTYEQYF.

The V call is TRBV5-1, the J call TRBJ2-6; 7 bases align to TRBD2. Germline V lookup: CDR1 SGHRS, CDR2 YFSETQ. Losses at the gene ends were 6 bases for V and 2 bases for J; bases not matched to a gene: 8. The CDR3 runs 16 residues. The CDR3 nucleotides read TGCGCCAGCAATCCGGGGGGAGCGACTGGGGCCAACGTCCTGACTTTC. This sequence encodes CASNPGGATGANVLTF.

The chain couples TRBV4-1 to TRBJ2-7, with D unresolved. The CDR3 has 13 residues. With 2 bases removed from V and 5 bases from J, the gap between germline ends came to 10 bases. Germline V CDR1 and CDR2: MGHRA, YSYEKL. CDR3 amino acids: CASSQWGSNEQYF. The CDR3 nucleotides are TGCGCCAGCAGCCAATGGGGTTCAAACGAGCAGTACTTC.

The table lists this clone with a count of one. V and J are TRBV5-4 and TRBJ2-7; no firm D call. The CDR3 has 15 amino acids. Germline-derived CDR1 and CDR2 are SGHNT and YYREEE (reference sequence). V gave up 0 bases and J gave up 1 base, with 11 bases separating them. CDR3 residues: CASSLGGGGSYEQYF. For the CDR3, the DNA is TGTGCCAGCAGCTTGGGCGGTGGCGGATCCTACGAGCAGTACTTC.

The rearrangement links TRBV5-1 to TRBJ2-6; D uncertain. The CDR3 consists of 16 residues. The V and J ends lost 4 bases and 0 bases respectively, with 11 bases between them. Germline loops: CDR1 SGHRS, CDR2 YFSETQ. The CDR3 nucleotides are TGCGCCAGCAGCCCGACACTCCGCTCTGGGGCCAACGTCCTGACTTTC. Residues: CASSPTLRSGANVLTF.

This clone was found once. The CDR3 nucleotides read TGTGCCAGCAGTACCCGCCCCGGGTCGTTAATCTACGAGCAGTACTTC. Translation gives CASSTRPGSLIYEQYF. This chain uses TRBV28 with TRBJ2-7; D is undetermined. The V gene's germline CDR1 is MDHEN and CDR2 SYDVKM. Between the trimmed V and J ends, which lost 5 bases and 3 bases, there was a span of 20 bases. The CDR3 is 16 residues long. The variable domain in full, completed from reference TRBV28 and TRBJ2-7, reads DVKVTQSSRYLVKRTGEKVFLECVQDMDHENMFWYRQDPGLGLRLIYFSYDVKMKEKGDIPEGYSVSREKKERFSLILESASTNQTSMYLCASSTRPGSLIYEQYFGPGTRLTVT.

The chain is built from TRBV29-1 and TRBJ2-1; weak D call: TRBD2 (6 bases). The length of the CDR3 is 14 residues. Trimming removed 7 bases at V and 7 bases at J, with 20 bases between. CDR1 is SQVTM, CDR2 ANQGSEA, per germline. This chain's CDR3 is CSARPLLAENEQFF. The CDR3 DNA sequence: TGCAGCGCCCGACCTTTACTAGCTGAGAATGAGCAGTTCTTC.

The chain recombines TRBV18 with TRBJ2-3, with D perhaps matching TRBD2 (6 bases). The CDR3 runs to 16 residues. CDR1 is KGHSH and CDR2 is LQKENI in the germline V gene. Trimming took off 2 bases at V and 0 bases at J, with 12 bases between the two ends. CDR3 DNA sequence: TGTGCCAGCTCACCAGTTTCGGGAGCGAGCACAGATACGCAGTATTTT. This translates into CASSPVSGASTDTQYF.

This clone was seen just once. The chain links TRBV28 to TRBJ1-3, with D possibly matching TRBD1 (5 bases). This CDR3 has 17 amino acids. Germline V gene sequence: CDR1 MDHEN, CDR2 SYDVKM. Trimming cost V 5 bases and J 0 bases, with 17 bases left between them. Written as DNA, the CDR3 is TGTGCCAGCAGTGGCCGAGGAGGGGCACCCTCTGGAAACACCATATATTTT. As protein: CASSGRGGAPSGNTIYF. Variable domain in full (rest from reference TRBV28 and TRBJ1-3): DVKVTQSSRYLVKRTGEKVFLECVQDMDHENMFWYRQDPGLGLRLIYFSYDVKMKEKGDIPEGYSVSREKKERFSLILESASTNQTSMYLCASSGRGGAPSGNTIYFGEGSWLTVV.

With regard to this clone: One end of the junction is discordant with germline, which a read error may explain. The J gene is TRBJ1-1, the V gene TRBV10-3, with D uncertain. Germline V gene data show CDR1 as ENHRY and CDR2 as SYGVKD. This CDR3 comprises 13 residues. Here the CDR3 reads CAIRGAGNSEAFF. CDR3 nucleotides: TGTGCCATCAGGGGTGCGGGGAACTCTGAAGCTTTCTTT.

The chain employs TRBV4-2 and TRBJ2-5, with TRBD2 matching 12 bases. The CDR3 spans 16 residues. Germline CDR1 reads LGHNA; CDR2 reads YNFKEQ. With 4 bases clipped from V and 5 bases from J, the junction kept 8 bases outside the gene matches. DNA for the CDR3: TGTGCCAGCAGCCGAGAGGGACTAGCGGGTGGGGAGACCCAGTACTTC. Translating gives CASSREGLAGGETQYF.

The CDR3 DNA sequence: TGTGCCAGCAGTTTGCCGGGGGGAGCGCGATCCTACGAGCAGTACTTC. It translates to CASSLPGGARSYEQYF. The genes are TRBV28 and TRBJ2-7; 7 bases agree with TRBD2. The CDR3 spans 16 residues. The V and J ends lost 3 bases and 1 base, in that order; junction bases with no gene match: 9. CDR1 and CDR2 from the germline V gene are MDHEN and SYDVKM.

The J gene is TRBJ2-7, the V gene TRBV7-9, with 12 bases identical to TRBD1. J was trimmed by 5 bases and V by 5 bases; bases with no gene match: 7. Germline V lookup: CDR1 SEHNR, CDR2 FQNEAQ (reference sequence). This CDR3 has 15 amino acids. In nucleotides, the CDR3 is TGTGCCAGCAGCGCATTGGGACAGGGGGCCGACGAGCAGTACTTC. This codes for CASSALGQGADEQYF. Complete variable domain (other parts from reference TRBV7-9 and TRBJ2-7): DTGVSQNPRHKITKRGQNVTFRCDPISEHNRLYWYRQTLGQGPEFLTYFQNEAQLEKSRLLSDRFSAERPKGSFSTLEIQRTEQGDSAMYLCASSALGQGADEQYFGPGTRLTVT.

CDR3 protein: CASSLSAGGVYEQYF. In DNA form, the CDR3 reads TGTGCCAGCAGTTTAAGCGCAGGGGGTGTTTACGAGCAGTACTTC. The gene calls are TRBV28 and TRBJ2-7, with 7 nucleotides matching TRBD1. This CDR3 contains 15 residues. Germline V lookup: CDR1 MDHEN, CDR2 SYDVKM. V dropped 2 bases and J dropped 4; count of bases not matched to a gene: 8. Complete variable domain (other parts from reference TRBV28 and TRBJ2-7): DVKVTQSSRYLVKRTGEKVFLECVQDMDHENMFWYRQDPGLGLRLIYFSYDVKMKEKGDIPEGYSVSREKKERFSLILESASTNQTSMYLCASSLSAGGVYEQYFGPGTRLTVT.

This rearrangement joins TRBV9 to TRBJ2-1, with 10 bases matching TRBD2. The CDR3 totals 15 residues. Germline values: CDR1 SGDLS, CDR2 YYNGEE. V shed 0 bases, J shed 9 bases, and the junction held 6 bases outside the gene matches. As DNA, the CDR3 is TGTGCCAGCAGCGTAGGGCCGCTAGCGGGAGTTGAGCAGTTCTTC. Translating it yields CASSVGPLAGVEQFF.

The chain employs TRBV25-1 and TRBJ2-4; 10 positions agree with TRBD2. V shed 3 bases and J 2 bases; nucleotides not matched to a gene: 4. Germline V lookup: CDR1 MGHDK, CDR2 SYGVNS. This CDR3 is 16 amino acids long. The CDR3 DNA follows: TGTGCCAGCAGTGACGTAGCGGGAGGTTCCAAAAACATTCAGTACTTC. Translating it yields CASSDVAGGSKNIQYF.

The chain couples TRBV5-4 to TRBJ2-3, with D unresolved. CDR3 length equals 13 residues. Germline assignment: CDR1 SGHNT and CDR2 YYREEE (reference sequence). V was clipped by 3 bases and J by 4 bases, with 9 bases between them. The CDR3 coding sequence is TGTGCCAGCAGCTCCTCTGTTGCAGATACGCAGTATTTT. It translates to CASSSSVADTQYF.

This chain connects TRBV6-6 to TRBJ2-7; D is possibly TRBD2 (5 bases). Germline V gene data show CDR1 as MNHNY and CDR2 as SVGAGI (reference sequence). V gave up 4 bases and J gave up 3 bases, with 10 bases separating them. The CDR3 consists of 13 residues. CDR3 in DNA: TGTGCCAGCAGTTTCTCCGGGGACTACGAGCAGTACTTC. Its translation is CASSFSGDYEQYF.

This chain connects TRBV11-2 to TRBJ2-7; TRBD1 aligns across 8 bases. J was trimmed by 3 bases and V by 3 bases; bases with no gene match: 1. The CDR3 spans 13 residues. The V gene's germline CDR1 is SGHAT and CDR2 FQNNGV. In DNA, the CDR3 is TGTGCCAGCAGCTTGGGACAGGTCTACGAGCAGTACTTC. Translated, it gives CASSLGQVYEQYF.

The DNA for the CDR3 is TGTGCCAGCAGCCCCGGGACAGGGCCTAATGAAAAACTGTTTTTT. It yields the protein CASSPGTGPNEKLFF. The rearrangement links TRBV7-3 to TRBJ1-4, with TRBD1 identical over 9 bases. CDR1 SGHTA and CDR2 FQGTGA come from the germline V gene. CDR3 length equals 15 residues. The V segment lost 5 bases and the J segment 3 bases; nucleotides outside the gene matches: 4. The variable domain in full, completed from reference TRBV7-3 and TRBJ1-4, reads GAGVSQTPSNKVTEKGKYVELRCDPISGHTALYWYRQSLGQGPEFLIYFQGTGAADDSGLPNDRFFAVRPEGSVSTLKIQRTERGDSAVYLCASSPGTGPNEKLFFGSGTQLSVL.